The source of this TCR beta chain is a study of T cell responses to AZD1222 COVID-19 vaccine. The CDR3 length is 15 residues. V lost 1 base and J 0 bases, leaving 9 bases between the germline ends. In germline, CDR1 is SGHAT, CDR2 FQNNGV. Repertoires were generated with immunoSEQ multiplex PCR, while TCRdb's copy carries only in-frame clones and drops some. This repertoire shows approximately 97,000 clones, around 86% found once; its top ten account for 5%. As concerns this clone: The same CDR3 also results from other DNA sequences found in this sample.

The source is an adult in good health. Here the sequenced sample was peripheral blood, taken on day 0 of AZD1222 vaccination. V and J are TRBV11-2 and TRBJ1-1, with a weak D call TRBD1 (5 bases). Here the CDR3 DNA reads TGTGCCAGCAGCTTAGTTGGGGGTATGAACACTGAAGCTTTCTTT. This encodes CASSLVGGMNTEAFF.